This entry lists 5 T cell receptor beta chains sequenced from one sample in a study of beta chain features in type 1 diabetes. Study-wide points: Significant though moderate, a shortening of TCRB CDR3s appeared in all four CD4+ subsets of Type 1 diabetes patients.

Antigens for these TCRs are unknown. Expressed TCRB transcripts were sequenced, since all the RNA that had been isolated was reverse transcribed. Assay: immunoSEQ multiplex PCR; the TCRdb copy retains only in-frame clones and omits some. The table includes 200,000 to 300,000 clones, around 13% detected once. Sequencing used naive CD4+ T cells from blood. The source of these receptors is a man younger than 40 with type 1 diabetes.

The CDR3 here is CASSDRLRNQPQHF. The CDR3 DNA reads TGTGCCAGCAGTGACAGGCTGCGCAATCAGCCCCAGCATTTT. The chain employs TRBV6-1 and TRBJ1-5; no clear D gene. Trimming shortened V by 3 bases and J by 2 bases, and 8 bases separated the two germline ends. Germline lookup yields CDR1 MNHNS and CDR2 SASEGT. This CDR3 region has 14 residues.

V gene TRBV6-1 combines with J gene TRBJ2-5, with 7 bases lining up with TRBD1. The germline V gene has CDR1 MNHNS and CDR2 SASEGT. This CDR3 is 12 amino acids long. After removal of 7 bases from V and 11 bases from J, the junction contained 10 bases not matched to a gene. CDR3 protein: CASTSEGASQYF. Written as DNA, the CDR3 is TGTGCCAGCACGTCCGAGGGGGCAAGTCAGTACTTC.

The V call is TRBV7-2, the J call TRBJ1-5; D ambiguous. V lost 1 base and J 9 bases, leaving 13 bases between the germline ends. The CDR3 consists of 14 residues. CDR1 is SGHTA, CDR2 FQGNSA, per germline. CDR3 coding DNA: TGTGCCAGCAGCTTAGGATCAGATTCGGGGCCCCAGCATTTT. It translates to CASSLGSDSGPQHF.

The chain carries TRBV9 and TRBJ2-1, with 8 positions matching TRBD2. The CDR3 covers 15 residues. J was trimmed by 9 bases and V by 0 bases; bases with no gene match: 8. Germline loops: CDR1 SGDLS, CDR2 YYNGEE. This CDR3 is CASSVAGGGQGEQFF. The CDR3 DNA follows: TGTGCCAGCAGCGTAGCGGGGGGGGGCCAGGGTGAGCAGTTCTTC.

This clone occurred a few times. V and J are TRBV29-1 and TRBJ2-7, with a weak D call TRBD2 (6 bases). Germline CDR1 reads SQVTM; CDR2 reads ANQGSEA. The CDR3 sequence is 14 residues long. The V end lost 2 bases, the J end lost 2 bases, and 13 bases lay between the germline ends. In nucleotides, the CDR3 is TGCAGCGTTGAAAAGGCGGGGACGACCTACGAGCAGTACTTC. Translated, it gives CSVEKAGTTYEQYF.